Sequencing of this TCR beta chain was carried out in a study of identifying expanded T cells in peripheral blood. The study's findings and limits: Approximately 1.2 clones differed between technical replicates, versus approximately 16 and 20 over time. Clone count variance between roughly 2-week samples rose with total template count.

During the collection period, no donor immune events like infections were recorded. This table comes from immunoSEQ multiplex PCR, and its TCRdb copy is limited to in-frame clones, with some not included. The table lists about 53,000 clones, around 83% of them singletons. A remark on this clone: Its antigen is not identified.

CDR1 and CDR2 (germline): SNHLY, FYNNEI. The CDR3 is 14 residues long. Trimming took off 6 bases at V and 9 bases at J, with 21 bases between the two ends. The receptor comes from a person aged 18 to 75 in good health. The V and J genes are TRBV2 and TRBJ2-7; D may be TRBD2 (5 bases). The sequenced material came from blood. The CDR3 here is CASRQTTVLRGQYF. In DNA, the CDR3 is TGTGCCAGCAGACAAACAACCGTATTACGGGGGCAGTACTTC.